This T cell receptor beta chain was retrieved from a study of breast tumors, draining lymph nodes, adjacent tissues. Samples came from axillary lymph nodes draining the breast cancer. One entry per CDR3 protein, called by TCRdb with MiXCR from the multiplex PCR reads. The table shows about 270,000 distinct CDR3 sequences, with 30% occurring only once. Study outcomes and limitations: Luminal-like breast cancer showed significantly greater tumor-nontumor repertoire similarity than basal-like breast cancer did. Tumors had less TCR diversity than lymph nodes, more than nontumor tissue.

This CDR3 spans 11 amino acids. CDR1 and CDR2 (germline): DFQATT, SNEGSKA (reference sequence). Between the trimmed V and J ends, which lost 3 bases and 5 bases, there was a span of 7 bases. This clonotype was counted ten times or more. What it recognizes is unknown. This clonotype was sampled from a female donor with breast cancer. Some clones in this sample may be carry-over from other donors' samples. The chain has TRBV20-1 and TRBJ1-2; D is unclear. The material sequenced was axillary lymph node tissue. The CDR3 DNA follows: TGCAGTGCTAGTGATGCTTATGGCTACACCTTC. This codes for CSASDAYGYTF.